A selection of T cell receptor beta chains follows, all from one sample in a study of shared clonotypes between healthy human individuals. TCRdb keeps only in-frame clones here, not all; method: immunoSEQ multiplex PCR. This table holds over a million clones, roughly 96% found once. Sequences were obtained from naive CD4+ T cells sorted from blood. These receptors all come from a man under 40 in good health. Both conserved end residues are part of each CDR3. D genes are given only for firm matches. The size field is filled for only some rows; it gives once, few, many or a size class.

j_gene: TRBJ2-1; abundance: NA; d_gene: TRBD1; v_gene: TRBV6-1; len: 11; CDR3nt: TGTGCCAGCAGTCAGACAGGGGAGCAGTTCTTC; CDR3aa: CASSQTGEQFF
j_gene: TRBJ1-1; abundance: NA; d_gene: NA; v_gene: TRBV5-4; len: 15; CDR3nt: TGTGCCAGCAGCTTGCCGGGACCAGGGGTGACTGAAGCTTTCTTT; CDR3aa: CASSLPGPGVTEAFF
j_gene: TRBJ1-1; abundance: NA; d_gene: NA; v_gene: TRBV5-1; len: 14; CDR3nt: TGCGCCAGCAGCCCTGGGCGGGGGAACACTGAAGCTTTCTTT; CDR3aa: CASSPGRGNTEAFF
j_gene: TRBJ2-2; abundance: NA; d_gene: NA; v_gene: TRBV5-1; len: 14; CDR3nt: TGCGCCAGCAGCTTGGACCACGGTCCCGGGGAGCTGTTTTTT; CDR3aa: CASSLDHGPGELFF
j_gene: TRBJ2-5; abundance: NA; d_gene: NA; v_gene: TRBV7-2; len: 16; CDR3nt: TGTGCCAGCAACCCACGAAGGGCTGGGGGACAAGAGACCCAGTACTTC; CDR3aa: CASNPRRAGGQETQYF
j_gene: TRBJ2-7; abundance: NA; d_gene: NA; v_gene: TRBV28; len: 14; CDR3nt: TGTGCCAGCAGTTTATCGGGACTCGCATACGAGCAGTACTTC; CDR3aa: CASSLSGLAYEQYF
j_gene: TRBJ2-3; abundance: NA; d_gene: NA; v_gene: TRBV11-2; len: 12; CDR3nt: TGTGCCAGCAGCACACGTCCGTACGGGCAGTATTTT; CDR3aa: CASSTRPYGQYF
j_gene: TRBJ2-2; abundance: once; d_gene: TRBD2; v_gene: TRBV11-2; len: 16; CDR3nt: TGTGCCAGCAGCAGACTACTAGCGGAGAACACCGGGGAGCTGTTTTTT; CDR3aa: CASSRLLAENTGELFF
j_gene: TRBJ2-7; abundance: NA; d_gene: TRBD1; v_gene: TRBV4-3; len: 15; CDR3nt: TGCGCCAGCGTACCTCCGGGACAGGTAAAATACGAGCAGTACTTC; CDR3aa: CASVPPGQVKYEQYF
j_gene: TRBJ1-1; abundance: NA; d_gene: NA; v_gene: TRBV10-3; len: 15; CDR3nt: TGTGCCATCAGCCCCGGGAAAGCATCGAGCACTGAAGCTTTCTTT; CDR3aa: CAISPGKASSTEAFF
j_gene: TRBJ2-3; abundance: NA; d_gene: TRBD2; v_gene: TRBV9; len: 15; CDR3nt: TGTGCCAGCGGAAGGCTAGCGGGAAGCACAGATACGCAGTATTTT; CDR3aa: CASGRLAGSTDTQYF
j_gene: TRBJ1-3; abundance: NA; d_gene: TRBD1; v_gene: TRBV7-2; len: 14; CDR3nt: TGTGCCAGCAGCCATGGGACAGGAGGAAACACCATATATTTT; CDR3aa: CASSHGTGGNTIYF
j_gene: TRBJ1-5; abundance: NA; d_gene: NA; v_gene: TRBV7-3; len: 13; CDR3nt: TGTGCCAGCAGCTTAACTGGGTTTACGCCCCAGCATTTT; CDR3aa: CASSLTGFTPQHF
j_gene: TRBJ1-3; abundance: NA; d_gene: NA; v_gene: TRBV11-2; len: 13; CDR3nt: TGTGCCAGCAGCCGGCACTCTGGAAACACCATATATTTT; CDR3aa: CASSRHSGNTIYF
j_gene: TRBJ1-5; abundance: NA; d_gene: TRBD1; v_gene: TRBV30; len: 13; CDR3nt: TGTGCCTGCCAGGGACAGCACAATCAGCCCCAGCATTTT; CDR3aa: CACQGQHNQPQHF
j_gene: TRBJ2-6; abundance: NA; d_gene: NA; v_gene: TRBV5-1; len: 15; CDR3nt: TGCGCCAGCAGCTTGGGAGGGTCTGGGGCCAACGTCCTGACTTTC; CDR3aa: CASSLGGSGANVLTF
j_gene: TRBJ1-1; abundance: NA; d_gene: TRBD1; v_gene: TRBV5-1; len: 17; CDR3nt: TGCGCCAGCAGCTTGTTGGCCCGTACAGGGGGAAACACTGAAGCTTTCTTT; CDR3aa: CASSLLARTGGNTEAFF
j_gene: TRBJ2-3; abundance: once; d_gene: NA; v_gene: TRBV6-6; len: 11; CDR3nt: TGTGCCAGCAGCAATTTGGGTACGCAGTATTTT; CDR3aa: CASSNLGTQYF
j_gene: TRBJ1-2; abundance: NA; d_gene: NA; v_gene: TRBV2; len: 14; CDR3nt: TGTGCCAGCAGGAACGACGGAGCTAACTATGGCTACACCTTC; CDR3aa: CASRNDGANYGYTF
j_gene: TRBJ2-7; abundance: NA; d_gene: TRBD2; v_gene: TRBV5-5; len: 14; CDR3nt: TGTGCCAGCAGCTTGGTTCTAGCGGGGTACGAGCAGTACTTC; CDR3aa: CASSLVLAGYEQYF
j_gene: TRBJ2-3; abundance: once; d_gene: TRBD2; v_gene: TRBV7-8; len: 16; CDR3nt: TGTGCCAGCAGCCTCGGTCCCCGACTAGCAGGAGATACGCAGTATTTT; CDR3aa: CASSLGPRLAGDTQYF
j_gene: TRBJ2-3; abundance: NA; d_gene: TRBD2; v_gene: TRBV5-4; len: 18; CDR3nt: TGTGCCAGCAGCTTGTCGCGGGAGAGGATTACTAGCACAGATACGCAGTATTTT; CDR3aa: CASSLSRERITSTDTQYF
j_gene: TRBJ1-5; abundance: NA; d_gene: TRBD1; v_gene: TRBV28; len: 15; CDR3nt: TGTGCCAGCAGTTTCTTGGGGACAGATAATCAGCCCCAGCATTTT; CDR3aa: CASSFLGTDNQPQHF
j_gene: TRBJ1-3; abundance: NA; d_gene: NA; v_gene: TRBV7-2; len: 12; CDR3nt: TGTGCCAGCAGCCCCCTCGAAAACACCATATATTTT; CDR3aa: CASSPLENTIYF
j_gene: TRBJ2-7; abundance: NA; d_gene: NA; v_gene: TRBV28; len: 14; CDR3nt: TGTGCCAGCAGACCCCAGGGTGTTCCGGAAGAGCAGTACTTC; CDR3aa: CASRPQGVPEEQYF
j_gene: TRBJ2-7; abundance: NA; d_gene: TRBD1; v_gene: TRBV10-3; len: 15; CDR3nt: TGTGCCATCAGTGACTTTGGGACAGGGAAATACGAGCAGTACTTC; CDR3aa: CAISDFGTGKYEQYF
j_gene: TRBJ2-7; abundance: NA; d_gene: NA; v_gene: TRBV18; len: 14; CDR3nt: TGTGCCAGCTCACCACCGAGGGGCCCCTACGAGCAGTACTTC; CDR3aa: CASSPPRGPYEQYF
j_gene: TRBJ2-3; abundance: NA; d_gene: TRBD2; v_gene: TRBV10-1; len: 18; CDR3nt: TGCGCCAGCAGCCAGACTCGGACTAGCGGGACTAGCACAGATACGCAGTATTTT; CDR3aa: CASSQTRTSGTSTDTQYF
j_gene: TRBJ2-7; abundance: NA; d_gene: NA; v_gene: TRBV18; len: 12; CDR3nt: TGTGCCAGCTCACCCCAGGGTCACGAGCAGTACTTC; CDR3aa: CASSPQGHEQYF
j_gene: TRBJ1-1; abundance: once; d_gene: TRBD1; v_gene: TRBV6-5; len: 12; CDR3nt: TGTGCCAGCAGTAACAGGGGTTCTGAAGCTTTCTTT; CDR3aa: CASSNRGSEAFF
j_gene: TRBJ2-3; abundance: NA; d_gene: NA; v_gene: TRBV19; len: 12; CDR3nt: TGTGCCAGTAGTCCCGGGACAAATACGCAGTATTTT; CDR3aa: CASSPGTNTQYF
j_gene: TRBJ2-2; abundance: NA; d_gene: NA; v_gene: TRBV7-6; len: 17; CDR3nt: TGTGCCAGCCGCCCACTAGGTGGGGGGTCGAACACCGGGGAGCTGTTTTTT; CDR3aa: CASRPLGGGSNTGELFF
j_gene: TRBJ2-1; abundance: NA; d_gene: TRBD2; v_gene: TRBV6-1; len: 18; CDR3nt: TGTGCCAGCAGTGAAGCAGGAAGGAGGATAGCGGGTATCAATGAGCAGTTCTTC; CDR3aa: CASSEAGRRIAGINEQFF
j_gene: TRBJ2-4; abundance: NA; d_gene: TRBD1; v_gene: TRBV28; len: 14; CDR3nt: TGTGCCAGCAGTCTCGTAGGGGGCCCGGGCATTCAGTACTTC; CDR3aa: CASSLVGGPGIQYF
j_gene: TRBJ1-4; abundance: NA; d_gene: NA; v_gene: TRBV12-2; len: 17; CDR3nt: TGTGCAAGTCGCCCCCGCGTTAAAGGCAGGGCTTCTGAAAAACTGTTTTTT; CDR3aa: CASRPRVKGRASEKLFF
j_gene: TRBJ1-2; abundance: NA; d_gene: NA; v_gene: TRBV6-1; len: 16; CDR3nt: TGTGCCAGCAGTGACCCTGCCCGGGCAGGCTCCTATGGCTACACCTTC; CDR3aa: CASSDPARAGSYGYTF
j_gene: TRBJ1-3; abundance: NA; d_gene: NA; v_gene: TRBV20-1; len: 11; CDR3nt: TGCAGTGCTAGAATGGGAAACACCATATATTTT; CDR3aa: CSARMGNTIYF